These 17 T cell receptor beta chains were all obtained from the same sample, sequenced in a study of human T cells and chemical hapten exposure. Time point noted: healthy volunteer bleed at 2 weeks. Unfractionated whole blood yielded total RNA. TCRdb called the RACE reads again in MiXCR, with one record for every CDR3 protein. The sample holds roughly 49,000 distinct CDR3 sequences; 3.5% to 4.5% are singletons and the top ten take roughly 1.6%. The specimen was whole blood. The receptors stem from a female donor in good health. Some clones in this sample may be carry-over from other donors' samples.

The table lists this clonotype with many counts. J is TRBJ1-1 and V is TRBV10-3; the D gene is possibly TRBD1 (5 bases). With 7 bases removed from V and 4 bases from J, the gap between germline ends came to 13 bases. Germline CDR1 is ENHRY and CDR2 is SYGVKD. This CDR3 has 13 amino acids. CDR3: CAINGALSTEAFF. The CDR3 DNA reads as TGTGCCATCAATGGGGCCCTGAGCACTGAAGCTTTCTTT.

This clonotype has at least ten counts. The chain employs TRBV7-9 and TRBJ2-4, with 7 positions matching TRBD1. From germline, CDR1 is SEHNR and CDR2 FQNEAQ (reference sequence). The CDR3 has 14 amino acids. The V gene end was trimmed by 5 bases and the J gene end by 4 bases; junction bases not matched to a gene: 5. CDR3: CASSPETGKNIQYF. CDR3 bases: TGTGCCAGCAGCCCCGAGACAGGGAAAAACATTCAGTACTTC.

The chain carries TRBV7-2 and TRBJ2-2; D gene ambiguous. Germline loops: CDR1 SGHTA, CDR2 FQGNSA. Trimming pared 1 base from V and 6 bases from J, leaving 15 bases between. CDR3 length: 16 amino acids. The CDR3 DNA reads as TGTGCCAGCAGCTTAGATACCAGTGGCCTACCCGGGGAGCTGTTTTTT. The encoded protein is CASSLDTSGLPGELFF.

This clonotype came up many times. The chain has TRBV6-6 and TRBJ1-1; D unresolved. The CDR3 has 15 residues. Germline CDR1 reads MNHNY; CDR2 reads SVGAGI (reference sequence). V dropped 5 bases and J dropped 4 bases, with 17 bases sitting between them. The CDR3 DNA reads TGTGCCAGCAGTCTCCTCCCGCCAGGTGTCACTGAAGCTTTCTTT. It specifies CASSLLPPGVTEAFF.

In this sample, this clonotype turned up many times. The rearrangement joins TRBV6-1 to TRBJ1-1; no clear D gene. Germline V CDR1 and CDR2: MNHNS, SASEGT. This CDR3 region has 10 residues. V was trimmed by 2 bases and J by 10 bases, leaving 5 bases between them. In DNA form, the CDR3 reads TGTGCCAGCAGTGAATTACCAGCTTTCTTT. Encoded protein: CASSELPAFF.

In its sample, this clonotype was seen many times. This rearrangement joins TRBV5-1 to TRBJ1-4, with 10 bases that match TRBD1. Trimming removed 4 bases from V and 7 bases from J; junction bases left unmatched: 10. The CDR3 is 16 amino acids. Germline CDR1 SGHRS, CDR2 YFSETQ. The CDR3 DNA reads TGCGCCAGCAGCCGCGGGACAGGGGCTAAGAGTGAAAAACTGTTTTTT. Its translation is CASSRGTGAKSEKLFF.

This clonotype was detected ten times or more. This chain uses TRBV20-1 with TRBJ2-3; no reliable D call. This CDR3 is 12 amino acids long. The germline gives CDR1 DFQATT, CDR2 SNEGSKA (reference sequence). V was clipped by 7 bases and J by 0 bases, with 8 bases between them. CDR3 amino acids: CSVSSSTDTQYF. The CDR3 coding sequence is TGCAGTGTTTCCAGTAGCACAGATACGCAGTATTTT.

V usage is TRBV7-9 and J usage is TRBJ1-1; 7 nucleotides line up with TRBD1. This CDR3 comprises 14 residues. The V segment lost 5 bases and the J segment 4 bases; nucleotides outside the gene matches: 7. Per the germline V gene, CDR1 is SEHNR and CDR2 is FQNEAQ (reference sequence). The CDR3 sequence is CASSPDRVLTEAFF. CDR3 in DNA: TGTGCCAGCAGCCCCGACAGGGTCCTCACTGAAGCTTTCTTT.

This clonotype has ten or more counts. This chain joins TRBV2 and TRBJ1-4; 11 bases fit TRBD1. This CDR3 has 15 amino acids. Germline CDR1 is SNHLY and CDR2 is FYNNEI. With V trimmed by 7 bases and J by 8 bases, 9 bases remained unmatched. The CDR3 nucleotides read TGTGCCAGCACGACGGACAGGGGGCTTAGAGAAAAACTGTTTTTT. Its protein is CASTTDRGLREKLFF.

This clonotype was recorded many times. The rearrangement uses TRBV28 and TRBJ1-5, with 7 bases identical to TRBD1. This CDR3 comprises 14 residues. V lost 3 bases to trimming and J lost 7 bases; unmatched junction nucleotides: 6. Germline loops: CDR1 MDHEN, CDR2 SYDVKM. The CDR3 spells CASSLSGGFQPQHF. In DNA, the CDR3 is TGTGCCAGCAGTTTGTCAGGGGGGTTCCAGCCCCAGCATTTT.

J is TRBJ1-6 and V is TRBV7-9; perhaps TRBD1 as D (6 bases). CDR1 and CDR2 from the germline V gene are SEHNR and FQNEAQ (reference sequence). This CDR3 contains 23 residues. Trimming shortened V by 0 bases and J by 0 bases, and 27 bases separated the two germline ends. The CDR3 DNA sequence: TGTGCCAGCAGCTTAGCCAGCGGAGCGCTTGGGGGGGGCGTTCGCTCCTATAATTCACCCCTCCACTTT. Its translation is CASSLASGALGGGVRSYNSPLHF.

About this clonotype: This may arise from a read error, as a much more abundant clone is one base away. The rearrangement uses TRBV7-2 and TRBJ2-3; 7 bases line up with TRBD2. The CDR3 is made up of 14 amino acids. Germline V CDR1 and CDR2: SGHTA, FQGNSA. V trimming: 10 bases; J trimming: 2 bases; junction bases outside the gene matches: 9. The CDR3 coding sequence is TGTGCCACCTACTTTGCGGGAGCCACAGATACGCAGTATTTT. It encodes CATYFAGATDTQYF.

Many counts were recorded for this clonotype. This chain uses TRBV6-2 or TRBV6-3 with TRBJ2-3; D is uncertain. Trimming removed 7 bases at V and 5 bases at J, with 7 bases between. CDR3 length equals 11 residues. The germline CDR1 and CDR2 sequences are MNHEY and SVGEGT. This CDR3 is CASKTGDTQYF. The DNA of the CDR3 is TGTGCCAGCAAAACTGGAGATACGCAGTATTTT.

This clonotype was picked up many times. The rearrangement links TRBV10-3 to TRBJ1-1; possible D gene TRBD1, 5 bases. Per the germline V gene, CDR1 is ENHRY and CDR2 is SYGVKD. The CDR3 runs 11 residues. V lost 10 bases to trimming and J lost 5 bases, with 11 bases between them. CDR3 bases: TGTGCCACAGACCCAGGGACTGAAGCTTTCTTT. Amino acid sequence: CATDPGTEAFF.

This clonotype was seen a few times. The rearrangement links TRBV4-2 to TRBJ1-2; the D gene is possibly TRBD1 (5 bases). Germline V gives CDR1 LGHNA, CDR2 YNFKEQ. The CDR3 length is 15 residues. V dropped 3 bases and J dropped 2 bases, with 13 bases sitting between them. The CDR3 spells CASSHTGRINYGYTF. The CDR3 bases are TGTGCCAGCAGCCATACGGGACGGATCAACTATGGCTACACCTTC.

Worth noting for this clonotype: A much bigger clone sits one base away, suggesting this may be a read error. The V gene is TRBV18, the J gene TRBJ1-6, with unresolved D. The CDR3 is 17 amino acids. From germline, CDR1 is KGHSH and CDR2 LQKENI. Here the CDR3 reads CASSPQFAGEDNLPLHF. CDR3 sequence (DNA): TGTGCCAGCTCACCACAATTCGCAGGAGAGGATAATTTACCCCTCCACTTT.

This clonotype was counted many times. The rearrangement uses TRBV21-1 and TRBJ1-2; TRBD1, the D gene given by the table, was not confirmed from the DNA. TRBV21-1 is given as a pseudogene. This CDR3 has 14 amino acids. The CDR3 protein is CASSKAQGVGGYTF. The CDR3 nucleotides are TGTGCCAGCAGCAAAGCACAGGGGGTAGGCGGCTACACCTTC.